This TCR beta chain was obtained from a study of early T cells in non-severe SARS-CoV-2 infection. Germline lookup yields CDR1 SGHVS and CDR2 FNYEAQ. V dropped 5 bases and J dropped 5 bases, with 15 bases sitting between them. There are 15 residues in the CDR3. This clonotype was seen at least ten times. TCRdb reprocessed the 5' RACE reads via MiXCR and lists one record per CDR3 protein. This sample has tens of thousands of distinct CDR3 sequences; around 9.6% occur once, and the top ten carry 5% to 6.5%. The V call is TRBV7-6, the J call TRBJ2-2; D may be TRBD1 (8 bases). Sequencing was performed on whole blood, taken at baseline. This sequence originates from an adult who was a healthcare worker with PCR-confirmed SARS-CoV-2 infection or an uninfected control (not recorded which). CDR3 coding DNA: TGTGCCAGCAGCCCCGGACAGGGAGGGACCGGGGAGCTGTTTTTT. It translates to CASSPGQGGTGELFF.